Reported below is one TCR beta chain. Its antigen is as yet unknown. The junction departs from germline at one end; a sequencing error may be responsible. This entry is derived from a study of OX40 agonist ivuxolimab in advanced cancers. Findings and limits, study-wide: Some nonresponders additionally presented with little normalized T-cell clonal expansion.

This table comes from immunoSEQ multiplex PCR, and its TCRdb copy is limited to in-frame clones, with some not included. The sample records roughly 25,000 clones, roughly 79% being singletons. This CDR3 is built from 16 residues. Germline V gives CDR1 SGDLS, CDR2 YYNGEE. The sample here was CD4+ or CD8+ T cells sorted from blood, taken in a trial of the OX40 agonist ivuxolimab. The chain uses TRBV9 and TRBJ2-7, with TRBD1 identical over 12 bases. The origin of this receptor is an adult with an advanced solid tumor such as melanoma, head and neck, liver or kidney cancer. The CDR3 region is CASSVEGTGGSNEQYF. The CDR3 DNA reads TGTGCCAGCAGCGTAGAAGGGACAGGGGGCTCCAACGAGCAGTACTTC.